These T cell receptor beta chains were read from a single sample in a study of identical twins. TCRdb recomputed calls from the 5' RACE reads with MiXCR, one row per CDR3 protein. Of about 690,000 distinct CDR3 sequences listed, around 20% are singletons. The same sample was also used in a study of T cells expressing NK-cell markers.

Specimen: PBMCs. All receptors come from a woman aged 18-29 years in good health. Both conserved end residues are part of each CDR3. D genes are given only for firm matches. Only part of the rows carry a size: once, few, many, or a class if the clone is expanded.

CASSYSRGDHEKLFF	TGTGCCAGCAGTTACTCGCGGGGGGATCATGAAAAACTGTTTTTT	TRBJ1-4	TRBV6-5	.	.
CASSPQLAGGPNEQFF	TGTGCCAGCAGCCCGCAACTAGCGGGGGGCCCTAATGAGCAGTTCTTC	TRBJ2-1	TRBV3-1	TRBD2	few
CASSLMRGHAYNEQFF	TGTGCCAGCAGCTTAATGAGGGGGCACGCCTACAATGAGCAGTTCTTC	TRBJ2-1	TRBV7-9	TRBD1	.
CASSSPGQGFYEQYF	TGTGCCAGCAGTTCTCCGGGACAGGGGTTCTACGAGCAGTACTTC	TRBJ2-7	TRBV27	TRBD1	.
CSARKGFNTEAFF	TGCAGTGCTCGTAAGGGGTTCAACACTGAAGCTTTCTTT	TRBJ1-1	TRBV20-1	.	few
CASSPPSSDEQFF	TGTGCCAGCTCACCACCGTCCAGCGATGAGCAGTTCTTC	TRBJ2-1	TRBV18	.	.
CASSQDGPWQFF	TGTGCCAGCAGCCAAGATGGGCCCTGGCAGTTCTTC	TRBJ2-1	TRBV4-2	.	few
CASSSEGVGVNEQFF	TGTGCCAGCAGCTCAGAGGGGGTGGGGGTCAATGAGCAGTTCTTC	TRBJ2-1	TRBV11-3	.	few
CASTLGTGDNEQFF	TGTGCCAGCACCTTGGGGACAGGTGACAATGAGCAGTTCTTC	TRBJ2-1	TRBV12-3/TRBV12-4	TRBD1	.
CASYRPNTGELFF	TGTGCCAGCTATCGACCGAACACCGGGGAGCTGTTTTTT	TRBJ2-2	TRBV6-1	.	many
CSGTVTGELFF	TGCAGCGGGACTGTCACCGGGGAGCTGTTTTTT	TRBJ2-2	TRBV29-1	.	many
CASSLALERADTQYF	TGTGCCAGCAGCTTAGCTCTTGAGCGAGCGGATACGCAGTATTTT	TRBJ2-3	TRBV7-6	.	.
CASTPPGQATTGELFF	TGTGCCAGCACCCCTCCAGGTCAGGCCACCACCGGGGAGCTGTTTTTT	TRBJ2-2	TRBV11-2	.	few
CASSPQPQHF	TGCGCCAGCAGTCCCCAGCCCCAGCATTTT	TRBJ1-5	TRBV23-1	.	once
CASSLVSGRRADTQYF	TGTGCCAGCAGCTTAGTAAGCGGGAGGCGAGCAGATACGCAGTATTTT	TRBJ2-3	TRBV7-8	TRBD2	few
CASSERQTHSNQPQHF	TGTGCCAGCAGTGAGCGACAGACCCATAGCAATCAGCCCCAGCATTTT	TRBJ1-5	TRBV12-3/TRBV12-4	.	few
CASSPRPGGEQYF	TGTGCCAGCAGTCCCCGACCCGGAGGCGAGCAGTACTTC	TRBJ2-7	TRBV6-4	.	many
CALRPKGDTEAFF	TGTGCCCTGCGGCCCAAAGGCGACACTGAAGCTTTCTTT	TRBJ1-1	TRBV7-9	.	.
CSVWTGRQGPQHF	TGCAGTGTATGGACTGGGCGCCAGGGGCCCCAGCATTTT	TRBJ1-5	TRBV20-1	.	few
CASSPGDRVLAATEAFF	TGTGCCAGCAGTCCGGGGGACAGGGTTTTGGCGGCCACTGAAGCTTTCTTT	TRBJ1-1	TRBV6-1	TRBD1	few
CASRQVGANVLTF	TGTGCCAGCAGACAGGTGGGGGCCAACGTCCTGACTTTC	TRBJ2-6	TRBV6-1	.	once
CASSAQGNPYNEQFF	TGTGCCAGCAGTGCGCAGGGGAATCCCTACAATGAGCAGTTCTTC	TRBJ2-1	TRBV27	.	few
CASSSSIYGYTF	TGTGCCAGTAGTTCTTCCATCTATGGCTACACCTTC	TRBJ1-2	TRBV6-5	.	many
CASSQTGARNSPLHF	TGTGCCAGCAGCCAGACGGGGGCTAGGAATTCACCCCTCCACTTT	TRBJ1-6	TRBV7-6	.	few
CASSPNHPSTDTQYF	TGTGCCAGCAGCCCGAACCATCCAAGCACAGATACGCAGTATTTT	TRBJ2-3	TRBV12-3/TRBV12-4	.	.
CASSSAGGGYEQYF	TGTGCCAGCAGCTCAGCGGGAGGCGGATACGAGCAGTACTTC	TRBJ2-7	TRBV7-2	TRBD2	.
CASSLVLEERAFF	TGTGCCAGCAGCTTGGTGTTAGAGGAGCGAGCTTTCTTT	TRBJ1-1	TRBV5-6	.	many
CASSASGRAVTGELFF	TGTGCCAGCAGCGCAAGCGGGAGGGCCGTCACCGGGGAGCTGTTTTTT	TRBJ2-2	TRBV9	TRBD2	few
CASSLLQGATNEKLFF	TGTGCCAGCAGCTTATTACAGGGTGCAACTAATGAAAAACTGTTTTTT	TRBJ1-4	TRBV7-2	.	.
CASSFFQGTDTQYF	TGTGCCAGCAGTTTCTTCCAGGGGACAGATACGCAGTATTTT	TRBJ2-3	TRBV12-3/TRBV12-4	.	.
CSANHRGEETQYF	TGCAGTGCTAACCACCGCGGGGAAGAGACCCAGTACTTC	TRBJ2-5	TRBV20-1	.	many
CASSQWTGDRPNTEAFF	TGTGCCAGCAGCCAGTGGACAGGGGATCGGCCGAACACTGAAGCTTTCTTT	TRBJ1-1	TRBV5-6	TRBD1	.
CASSLRRRQSRYEQYF	TGTGCCAGCAGCTTACGAAGGAGGCAGAGCCGTTACGAGCAGTACTTC	TRBJ2-7	TRBV5-6	.	.
CASSLGQDNSPLHF	TGTGCCAGCAGCTTGGGGCAGGATAATTCACCCCTCCACTTT	TRBJ1-6	TRBV5-8	.	.
CASSLDRLAGTGELFF	TGTGCCAGCAGCTTAGACCGCCTCGCGGGAACCGGGGAGCTGTTTTTT	TRBJ2-2	TRBV7-2	.	.
CASSSTAYEQYF	TGTGCCAGCAGTTCTACAGCCTACGAGCAGTACTTC	TRBJ2-7	TRBV6-5	.	few
CASSAMTSAQYF	TGTGCCAGCAGCGCCATGACTAGTGCGCAGTATTTT	TRBJ2-3	TRBV9	.	.
CASSPPLAGGRSDTQYF	TGTGCCAGCTCACCACCTCTAGCGGGGGGCCGGAGCGATACGCAGTATTTT	TRBJ2-3	TRBV18	TRBD2	.
CASSLPGGVYEQYF	TGTGCCAGCAGTCTCCCAGGGGGCGTTTACGAGCAGTACTTC	TRBJ2-7	TRBV7-2	TRBD1	.
CASSFRTGVTGELFF	TGTGCCAGCAGTTTTCGGACAGGAGTGACCGGGGAGCTGTTTTTT	TRBJ2-2	TRBV6-5	TRBD1	few
CSASEKETQYF	TGCAGTGCTAGCGAGAAAGAGACCCAGTACTTC	TRBJ2-5	TRBV20-1	.	few
CASSQGGNSNQPQHF	TGCGCCAGCAGCCAAGGGGGGAATAGCAATCAGCCCCAGCATTTT	TRBJ1-5	TRBV4-3	.	many
CASSQDLRDEQYF	TGCGCCAGCAGCCAAGATCTCAGGGACGAGCAGTACTTC	TRBJ2-7	TRBV4-3	.	few
CASTDETRYNEQFF	TGTGCCAGCACGGACGAAACGAGGTATAATGAGCAGTTCTTC	TRBJ2-1	TRBV9	.	.
CASSSWGSDTGELFF	TGTGCCAGCAGTAGCTGGGGCTCGGACACCGGGGAGCTGTTTTTT	TRBJ2-2	TRBV2	.	.
CASNDGGEQFF	TGTGCCAGCAACGACGGAGGTGAGCAGTTCTTC	TRBJ2-1	TRBV5-6	.	.
CASRGTGGQSSNQPQHF	TGTGCCAGCAGGGGAACAGGGGGTCAGAGTAGCAATCAGCCCCAGCATTTT	TRBJ1-5	TRBV6-1	TRBD1	few
CASRPGTSGGARSYNEQFF	TGTGCCAGCAGACCCGGGACTAGCGGGGGTGCCCGCTCCTACAATGAGCAGTTCTTC	TRBJ2-1	TRBV6-2/TRBV6-3	TRBD2	.
CASNAFGSSSTF	TGTGCCAGCAATGCATTTGGGTCTTCTAGCACCTTC	TRBJ1-2	TRBV12-3/TRBV12-4	.	.
CASKAGGPYNEQFF	TGTGCCAGCAAAGCGGGGGGGCCTTACAATGAGCAGTTCTTC	TRBJ2-1	TRBV27	TRBD2	few
CASSLVADTSYEQYF	TGTGCCAGCAGCTTAGTCGCGGATACCTCCTACGAGCAGTACTTC	TRBJ2-7	TRBV7-2	.	many
CASSPRKGAGNTEAFF	TGTGCCAGCTCACCACGGAAAGGGGCAGGGAACACTGAAGCTTTCTTT	TRBJ1-1	TRBV18	.	.
CAWSVTTSGRNEQFF	TGTGCCTGGAGTGTAACGACTAGCGGGAGAAATGAGCAGTTCTTC	TRBJ2-1	TRBV30	TRBD2	.
CSVEEPGLASYEQYF	TGCAGCGTCGAGGAGCCGGGACTAGCATCGTACGAGCAGTACTTC	TRBJ2-7	TRBV29-1	TRBD2	once
CSASGLGAEAFF	TGCAGTGCTAGTGGACTGGGGGCTGAAGCTTTCTTT	TRBJ1-1	TRBV20-1	.	.